The T cell receptor (beta chain) under discussion was sequenced for a study of graft-versus-host responses after intestinal transplantation. Across the study: Transplants were multivisceral, liver-intestinal, or isolated intestinal.

This table comes from immunoSEQ multiplex PCR, and its TCRdb copy is limited to in-frame clones, with some not included. Here the sample spans more than 90,000 clones, 85% to 95% being singletons. Germline V gene sequence: CDR1 MNHEY, CDR2 SMNVEV (reference sequence). The CDR3 is 13 amino acids. Deletions cut 3 bases from V and 2 bases from J, with 5 bases between. This clone appeared a few times. The antigen remains unidentified. The same CDR3 is also encoded by other DNA sequences in this sample. This TCR derives from a human donor who was the organ donor for an intestinal transplant. This chain uses TRBV27 with TRBJ1-5; tentative D call: TRBD1 (5 bases). Specimen: unstimulated CD8+ T cells sorted from spleen or lymph node cells, collected before transplant. The CDR3 coding sequence is TGTGCCAGCAGTTTCAGGGGCAATCAGCCCCAGCATTTT. Translating it yields CASSFRGNQPQHF.